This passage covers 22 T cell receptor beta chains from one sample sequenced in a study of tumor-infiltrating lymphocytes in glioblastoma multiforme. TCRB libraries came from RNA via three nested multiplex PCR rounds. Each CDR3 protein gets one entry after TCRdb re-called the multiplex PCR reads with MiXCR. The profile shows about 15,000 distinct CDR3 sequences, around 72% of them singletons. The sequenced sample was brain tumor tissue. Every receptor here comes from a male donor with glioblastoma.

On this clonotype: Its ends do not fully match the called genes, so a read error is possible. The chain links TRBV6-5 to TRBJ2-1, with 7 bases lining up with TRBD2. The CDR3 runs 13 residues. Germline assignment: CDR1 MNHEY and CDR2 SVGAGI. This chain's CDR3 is CASGYSWGGEQFF. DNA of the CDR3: TGTGCCAGCGGTTACTCTTGGGGGGGTGAGCAGTTCTTC.

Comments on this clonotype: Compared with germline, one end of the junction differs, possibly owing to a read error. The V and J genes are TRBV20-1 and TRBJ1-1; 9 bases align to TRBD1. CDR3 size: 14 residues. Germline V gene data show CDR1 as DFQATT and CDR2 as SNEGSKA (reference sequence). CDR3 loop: CNARVPDRGTEAFF. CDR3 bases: TGCAATGCTAGAGTCCCGGACAGGGGCACTGAAGCTTTCTTT.

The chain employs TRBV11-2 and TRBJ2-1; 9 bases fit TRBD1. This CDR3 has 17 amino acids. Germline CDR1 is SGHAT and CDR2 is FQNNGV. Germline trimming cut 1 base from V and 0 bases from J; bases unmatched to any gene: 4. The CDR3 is CASSLAQGADSYNEQFF. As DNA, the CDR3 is TGTGCCAGCAGCTTAGCACAGGGGGCAGACTCCTACAATGAGCAGTTCTTC.

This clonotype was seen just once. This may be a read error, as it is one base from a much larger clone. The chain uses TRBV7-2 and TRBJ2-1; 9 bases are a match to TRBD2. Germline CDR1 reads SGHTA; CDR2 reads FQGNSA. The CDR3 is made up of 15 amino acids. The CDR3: CACSSGTSRYNEQFF. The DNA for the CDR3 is TGTGCCTGCAGCTCCGGGACTAGCAGATACAATGAGCAGTTCTTC.

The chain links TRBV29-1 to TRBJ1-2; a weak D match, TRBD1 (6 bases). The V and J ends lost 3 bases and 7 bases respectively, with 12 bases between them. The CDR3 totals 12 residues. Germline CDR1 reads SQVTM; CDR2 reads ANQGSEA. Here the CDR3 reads CSVEAGAGGYTF. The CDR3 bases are TGCAGCGTTGAGGCGGGGGCTGGTGGCTACACCTTC.

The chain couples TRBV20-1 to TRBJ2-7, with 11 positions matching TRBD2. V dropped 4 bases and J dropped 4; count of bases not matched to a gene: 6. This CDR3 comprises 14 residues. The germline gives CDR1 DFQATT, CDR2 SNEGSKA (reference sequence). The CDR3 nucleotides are TGCAGTGCTAAGTCACTAGCGGGAGTTTACGAGCAGTACTTC. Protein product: CSAKSLAGVYEQYF.

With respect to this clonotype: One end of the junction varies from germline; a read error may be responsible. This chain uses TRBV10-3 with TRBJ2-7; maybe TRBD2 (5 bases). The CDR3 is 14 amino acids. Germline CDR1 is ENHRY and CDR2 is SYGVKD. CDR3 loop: CAIGEKRSNYEQYF. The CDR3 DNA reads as TGCGCCATCGGTGAGAAGCGGAGCAACTACGAGCAGTATTTC.

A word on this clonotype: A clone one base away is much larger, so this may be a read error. The CDR3 bases are TGTGCCAGCAGCTTAACCACACAAGAGACCAAGTACTTC. It encodes CASSLTTQETKYF. The chain links TRBV11-2 to TRBJ2-5; no clear D. Germline CDR1 SGHAT, CDR2 FQNNGV. This CDR3 has 13 residues.

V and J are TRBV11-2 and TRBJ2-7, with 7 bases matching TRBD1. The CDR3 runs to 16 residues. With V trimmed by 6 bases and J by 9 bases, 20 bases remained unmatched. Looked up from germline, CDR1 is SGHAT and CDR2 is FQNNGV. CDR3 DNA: TGTGCCAGCAGTTGGGGCAGGGGGACCTCGACCTTCGGGCAGTACTTC. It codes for CASSWGRGTSTFGQYF.

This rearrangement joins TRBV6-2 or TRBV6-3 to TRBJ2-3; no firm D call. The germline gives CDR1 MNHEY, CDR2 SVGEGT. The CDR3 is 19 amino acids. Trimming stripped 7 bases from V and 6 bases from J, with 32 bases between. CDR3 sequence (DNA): TGTGCCAGCATGATAGACGCAATTCTTCGTCCGGCCGGTAGGGATACGCAGTATTTT. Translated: CASMIDAILRPAGRDTQYF.

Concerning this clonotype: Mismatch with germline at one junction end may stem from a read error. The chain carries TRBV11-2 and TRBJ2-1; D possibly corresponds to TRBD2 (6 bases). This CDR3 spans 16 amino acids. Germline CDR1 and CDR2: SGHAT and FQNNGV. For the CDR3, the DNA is TGTGCGAGCAGCTTAGGCCCCCCTAGCGAGCACAATGAGCAGTTCTTC. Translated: CASSLGPPSEHNEQFF.

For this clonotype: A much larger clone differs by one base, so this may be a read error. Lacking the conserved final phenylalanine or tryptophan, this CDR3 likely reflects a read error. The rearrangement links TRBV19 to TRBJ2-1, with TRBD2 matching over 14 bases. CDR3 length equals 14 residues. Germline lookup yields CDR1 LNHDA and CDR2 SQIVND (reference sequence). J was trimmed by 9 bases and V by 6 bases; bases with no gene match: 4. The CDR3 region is CASSPGLAGVEQFS. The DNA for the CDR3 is TGTGCCAGTAGCCCGGGACTAGCGGGAGTTGAGCAGTTCTCC.

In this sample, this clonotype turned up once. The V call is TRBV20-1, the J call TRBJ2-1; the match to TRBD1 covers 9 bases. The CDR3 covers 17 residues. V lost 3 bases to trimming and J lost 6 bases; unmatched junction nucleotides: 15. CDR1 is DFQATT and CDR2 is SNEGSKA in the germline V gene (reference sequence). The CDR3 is CSASPLPRDRVINEQFF. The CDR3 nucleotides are TGCAGTGCTAGCCCCCTCCCCCGGGACAGGGTTATCAATGAGCAGTTCTTC.

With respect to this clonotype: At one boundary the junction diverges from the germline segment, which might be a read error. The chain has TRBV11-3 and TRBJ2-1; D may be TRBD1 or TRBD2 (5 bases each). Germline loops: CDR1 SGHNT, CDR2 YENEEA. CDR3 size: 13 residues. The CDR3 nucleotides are TGTGTCAGCAGCTCGAGGGGAGAGGGTGGGCAGTTCTTC. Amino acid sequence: CVSSSRGEGGQFF. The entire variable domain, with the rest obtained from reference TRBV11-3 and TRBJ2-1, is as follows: EAGVVQSPRYKIIEKKQPVAFWCNPISGHNTLYWYLQNLGQGPELLIRYENEEAVDDSQLPKDRFSAERLKGVDSTLKIQPAELGDSAVYLCVSSSRGEGGQFFGPGTRLTVL.

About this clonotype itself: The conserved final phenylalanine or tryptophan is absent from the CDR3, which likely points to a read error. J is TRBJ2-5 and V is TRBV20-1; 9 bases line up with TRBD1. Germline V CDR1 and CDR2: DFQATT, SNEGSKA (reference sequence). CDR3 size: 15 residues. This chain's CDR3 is CSTIRTGAYQETQYS. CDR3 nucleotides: TGCAGCACTATTCGGACAGGGGCGTACCAAGAGACCCAGTACTCC.

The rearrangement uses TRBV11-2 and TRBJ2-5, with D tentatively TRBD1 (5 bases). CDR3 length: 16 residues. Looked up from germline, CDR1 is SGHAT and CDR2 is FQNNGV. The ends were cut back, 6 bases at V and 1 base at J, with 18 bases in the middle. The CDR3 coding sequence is TGTGCCAGCAGACCGCAGGGCAGGGCGATCCAAGAGACCCAGTACTTC. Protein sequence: CASRPQGRAIQETQYF. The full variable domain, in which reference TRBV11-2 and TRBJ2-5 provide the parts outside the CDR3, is EAGVAQSPRYKIIEKRQSVAFWCNPISGHATLYWYQQILGQGPKLLIQFQNNGVVDDSQLPKDRFSAERLKGVDSTLKIQPAKLEDSAVYLCASRPQGRAIQETQYFGPGTRLLVL.

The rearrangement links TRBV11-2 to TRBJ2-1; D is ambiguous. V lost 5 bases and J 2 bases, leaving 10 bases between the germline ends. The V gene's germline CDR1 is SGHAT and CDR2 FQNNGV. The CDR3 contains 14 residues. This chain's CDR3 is CASSPAYTYNEQFF. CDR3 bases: TGTGCCAGCAGCCCAGCCTACACCTACAATGAGCAGTTCTTC. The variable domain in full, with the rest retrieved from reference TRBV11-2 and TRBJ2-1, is EAGVAQSPRYKIIEKRQSVAFWCNPISGHATLYWYQQILGQGPKLLIQFQNNGVVDDSQLPKDRFSAERLKGVDSTLKIQPAKLEDSAVYLCASSPAYTYNEQFFGPGTRLTVL.

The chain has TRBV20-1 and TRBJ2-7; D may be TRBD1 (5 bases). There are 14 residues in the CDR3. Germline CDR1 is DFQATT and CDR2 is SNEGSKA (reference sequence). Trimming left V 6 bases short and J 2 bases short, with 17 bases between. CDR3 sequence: CSARYAQGPYEQYF. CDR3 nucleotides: TGCAGTGCGAGATATGCCCAGGGCCCCTACGAGCAGTACTTC.

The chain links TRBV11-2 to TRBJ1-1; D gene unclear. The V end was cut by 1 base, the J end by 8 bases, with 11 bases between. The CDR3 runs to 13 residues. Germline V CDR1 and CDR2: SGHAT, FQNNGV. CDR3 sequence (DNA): TGTGCCAGCAGCTTAGTTGTACGCAGCGAAGCTTTCTTT. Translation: CASSLVVRSEAFF.

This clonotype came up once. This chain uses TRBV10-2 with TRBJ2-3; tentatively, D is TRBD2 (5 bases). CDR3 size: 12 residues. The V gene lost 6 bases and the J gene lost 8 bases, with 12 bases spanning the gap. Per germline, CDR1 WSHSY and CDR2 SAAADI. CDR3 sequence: CASRSQAATQYF. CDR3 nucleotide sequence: TGCGCCAGCAGATCACAAGCGGCTACGCAGTATTTT.

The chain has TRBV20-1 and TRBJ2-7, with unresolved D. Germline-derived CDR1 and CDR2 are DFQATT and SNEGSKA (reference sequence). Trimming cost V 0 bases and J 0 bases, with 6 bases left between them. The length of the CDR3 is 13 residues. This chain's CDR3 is CSAREADSYEQYF. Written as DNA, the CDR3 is TGCAGTGCTAGAGAGGCGGACTCCTACGAGCAGTACTTC.

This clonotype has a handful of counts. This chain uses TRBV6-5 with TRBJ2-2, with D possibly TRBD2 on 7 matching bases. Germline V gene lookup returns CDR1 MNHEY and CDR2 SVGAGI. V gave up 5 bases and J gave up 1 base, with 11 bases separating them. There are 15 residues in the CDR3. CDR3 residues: CASSRGAMNTGELFF. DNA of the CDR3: TGTGCCAGCAGTCGGGGGGCTATGAACACCGGGGAGCTGTTTTTT.